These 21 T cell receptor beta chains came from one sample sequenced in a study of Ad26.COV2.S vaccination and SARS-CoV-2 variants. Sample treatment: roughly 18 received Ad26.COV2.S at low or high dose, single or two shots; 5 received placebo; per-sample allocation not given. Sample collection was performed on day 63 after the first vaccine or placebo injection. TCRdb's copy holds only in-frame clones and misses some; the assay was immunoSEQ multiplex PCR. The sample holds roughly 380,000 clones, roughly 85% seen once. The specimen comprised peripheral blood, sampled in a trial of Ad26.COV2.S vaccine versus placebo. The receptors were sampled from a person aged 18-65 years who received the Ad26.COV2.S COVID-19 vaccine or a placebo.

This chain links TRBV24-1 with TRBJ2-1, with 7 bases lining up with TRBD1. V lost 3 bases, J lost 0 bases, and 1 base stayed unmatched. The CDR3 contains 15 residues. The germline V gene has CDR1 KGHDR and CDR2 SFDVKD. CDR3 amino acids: CATSDGTVSYNEQFF. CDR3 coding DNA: TGTGCCACCAGTGATGGGACAGTCTCCTACAATGAGCAGTTCTTC.

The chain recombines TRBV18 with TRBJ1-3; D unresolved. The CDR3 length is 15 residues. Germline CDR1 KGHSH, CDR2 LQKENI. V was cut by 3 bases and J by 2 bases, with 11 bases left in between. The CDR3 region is CASSPRVPTGNTIYF. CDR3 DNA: TGTGCCAGCTCACCCCGCGTTCCGACTGGAAACACCATATATTTT.

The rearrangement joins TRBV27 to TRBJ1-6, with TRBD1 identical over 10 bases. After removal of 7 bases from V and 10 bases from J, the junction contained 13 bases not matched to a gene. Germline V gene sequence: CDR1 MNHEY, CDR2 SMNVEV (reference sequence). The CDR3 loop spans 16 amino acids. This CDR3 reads CASTRTRDRGLSPLHF. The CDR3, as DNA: TGTGCCAGCACTCGAACCCGCGACAGGGGGCTATCACCCCTCCACTTT.

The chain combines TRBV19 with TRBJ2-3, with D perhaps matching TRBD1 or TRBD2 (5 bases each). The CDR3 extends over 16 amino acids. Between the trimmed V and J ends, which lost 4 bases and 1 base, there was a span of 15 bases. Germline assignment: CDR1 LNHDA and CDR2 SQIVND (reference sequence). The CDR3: CASSSRQGVGTDTQYF. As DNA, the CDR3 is TGTGCCAGTAGTAGTAGGCAGGGAGTGGGCACAGATACGCAGTATTTT.

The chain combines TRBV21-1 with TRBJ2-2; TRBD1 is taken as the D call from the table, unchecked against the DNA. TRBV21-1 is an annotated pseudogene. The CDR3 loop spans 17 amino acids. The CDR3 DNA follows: TGTGCCAGCAGCAAAGCGCCAGGGGGGATCAACACCGGGGAGCTGTTTTTT. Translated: CASSKAPGGINTGELFF.

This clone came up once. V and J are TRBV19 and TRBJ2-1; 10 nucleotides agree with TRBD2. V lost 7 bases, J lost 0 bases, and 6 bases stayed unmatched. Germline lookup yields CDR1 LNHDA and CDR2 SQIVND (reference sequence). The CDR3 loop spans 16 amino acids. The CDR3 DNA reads TGTGCCAGTAAAGCGGGAGGGCCTAGCTCCTACAATGAGCAGTTCTTC. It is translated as CASKAGGPSSYNEQFF.

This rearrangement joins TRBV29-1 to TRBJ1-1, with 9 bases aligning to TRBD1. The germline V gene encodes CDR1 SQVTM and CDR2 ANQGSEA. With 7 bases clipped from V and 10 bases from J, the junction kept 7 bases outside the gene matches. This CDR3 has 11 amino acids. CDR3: CSGGQGMGAFF. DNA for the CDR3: TGCAGCGGTGGACAGGGGATGGGAGCTTTCTTT. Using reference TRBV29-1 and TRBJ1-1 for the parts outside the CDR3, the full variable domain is SAVISQKPSRDICQRGTSLTIQCQVDSQVTMMFWYRQQPGQSLTLIATANQGSEATYESGFVIDKFPISRPNLTFSTLTVSNMSPEDSSIYLCSGGQGMGAFFGQGTRLTVV.

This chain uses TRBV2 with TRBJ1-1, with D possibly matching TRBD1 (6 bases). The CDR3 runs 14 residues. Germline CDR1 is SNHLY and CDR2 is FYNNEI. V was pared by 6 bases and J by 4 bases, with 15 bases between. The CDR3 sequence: CASRLAGAGTEAFF. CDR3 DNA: TGTGCCAGCAGGCTCGCGGGGGCGGGCACTGAAGCTTTCTTT.

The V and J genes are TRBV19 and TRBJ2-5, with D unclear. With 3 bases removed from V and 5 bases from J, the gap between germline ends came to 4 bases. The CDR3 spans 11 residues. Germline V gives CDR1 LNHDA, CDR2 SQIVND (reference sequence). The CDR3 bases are TGTGCCAGTAGTATGGGGGAGACCCAGTACTTC. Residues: CASSMGETQYF.

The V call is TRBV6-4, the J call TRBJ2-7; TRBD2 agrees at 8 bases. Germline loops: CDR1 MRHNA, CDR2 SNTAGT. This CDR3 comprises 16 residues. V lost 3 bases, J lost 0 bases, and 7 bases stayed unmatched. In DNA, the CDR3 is TGTGCCAGCAGTGAACCTAGCGGGCTTAGCTCCTACGAGCAGTACTTC. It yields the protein CASSEPSGLSSYEQYF.

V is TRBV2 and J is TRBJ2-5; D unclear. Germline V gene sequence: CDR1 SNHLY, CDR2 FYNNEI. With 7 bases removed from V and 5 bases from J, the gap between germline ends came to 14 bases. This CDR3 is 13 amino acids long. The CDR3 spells CASKAEPRETQYF. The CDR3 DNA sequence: TGTGCCAGCAAAGCAGAGCCCCGGGAGACCCAGTACTTC.

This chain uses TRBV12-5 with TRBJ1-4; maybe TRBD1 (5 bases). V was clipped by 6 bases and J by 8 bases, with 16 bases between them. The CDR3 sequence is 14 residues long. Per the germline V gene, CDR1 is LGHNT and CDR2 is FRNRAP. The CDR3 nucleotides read TGTGCTAGTGGCTCAGGGCTTGGGGAGGAAAAACTGTTTTTT. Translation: CASGSGLGEEKLFF.

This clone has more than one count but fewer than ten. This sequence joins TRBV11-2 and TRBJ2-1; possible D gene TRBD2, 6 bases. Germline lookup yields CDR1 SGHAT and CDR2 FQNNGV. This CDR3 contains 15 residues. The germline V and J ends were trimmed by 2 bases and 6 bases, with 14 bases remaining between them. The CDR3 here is CASSLWREGPNEQFF. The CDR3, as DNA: TGTGCCAGCAGCTTATGGCGGGAAGGTCCCAATGAGCAGTTCTTC.

The CDR3 reads CASSFGGTSYEQYF. CDR3 bases: TGTGCCAGCAGCTTCGGCGGGACCTCTTACGAGCAGTACTTC. The chain combines TRBV7-2 with TRBJ2-7, with a tentative D call TRBD2 (6 bases). Germline lookup yields CDR1 SGHTA and CDR2 FQGNSA. This CDR3 contains 14 residues. Trimming removed 3 bases at V and 4 bases at J, with 13 bases between. The entire variable domain, with the rest obtained from reference TRBV7-2 and TRBJ2-7, is as follows: GAGVSQSPSNKVTEKGKDVELRCDPISGHTALYWYRQSLGQGLEFLIYFQGNSAPDKSGLPSDRFSAERTGGSVSTLTIQRTQQEDSAVYLCASSFGGTSYEQYFGPGTRLTVT.

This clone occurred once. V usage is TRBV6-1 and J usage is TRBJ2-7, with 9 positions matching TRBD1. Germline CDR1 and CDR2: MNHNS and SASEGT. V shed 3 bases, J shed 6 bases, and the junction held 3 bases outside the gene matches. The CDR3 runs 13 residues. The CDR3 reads CASSDPDRGEQYF. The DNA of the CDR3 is TGTGCCAGCAGTGACCCGGACAGGGGCGAGCAGTACTTC.

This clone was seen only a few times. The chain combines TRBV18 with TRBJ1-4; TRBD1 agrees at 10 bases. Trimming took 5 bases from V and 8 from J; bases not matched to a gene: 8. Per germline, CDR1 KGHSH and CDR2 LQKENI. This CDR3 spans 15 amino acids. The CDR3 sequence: CASSIPGQGSEKLFF. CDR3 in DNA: TGTGCCAGCTCAATACCGGGACAGGGGAGCGAAAAACTGTTTTTT.

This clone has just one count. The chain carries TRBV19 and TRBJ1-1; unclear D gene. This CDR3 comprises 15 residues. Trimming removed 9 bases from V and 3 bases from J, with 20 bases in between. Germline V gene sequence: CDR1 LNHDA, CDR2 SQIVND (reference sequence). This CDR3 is CASETGRESDTEAFF. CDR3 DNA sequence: TGTGCCAGCGAAACCGGGAGGGAGAGTGACACTGAAGCTTTCTTT.

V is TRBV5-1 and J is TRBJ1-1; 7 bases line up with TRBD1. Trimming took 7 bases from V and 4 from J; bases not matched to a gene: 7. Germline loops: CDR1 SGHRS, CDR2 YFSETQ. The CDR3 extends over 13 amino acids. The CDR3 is CASSRGGGTEAFF. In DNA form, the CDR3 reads TGCGCCAGCTCCAGGGGGGGTGGCACTGAAGCTTTCTTT.

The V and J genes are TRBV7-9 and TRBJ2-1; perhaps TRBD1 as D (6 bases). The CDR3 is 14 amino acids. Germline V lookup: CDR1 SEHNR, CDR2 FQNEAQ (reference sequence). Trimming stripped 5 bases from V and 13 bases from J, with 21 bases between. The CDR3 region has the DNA TGTGCCAGCAGCCGTATGATGGACAGAGCCTCCCAGTTCTTC. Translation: CASSRMMDRASQFF.

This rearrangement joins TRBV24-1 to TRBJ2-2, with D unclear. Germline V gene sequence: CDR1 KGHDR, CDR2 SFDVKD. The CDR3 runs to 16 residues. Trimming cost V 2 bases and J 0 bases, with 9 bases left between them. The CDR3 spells CATSDWRPANTGELFF. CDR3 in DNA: TGTGCCACCAGTGATTGGCGGCCTGCGAACACCGGGGAGCTGTTTTTT.

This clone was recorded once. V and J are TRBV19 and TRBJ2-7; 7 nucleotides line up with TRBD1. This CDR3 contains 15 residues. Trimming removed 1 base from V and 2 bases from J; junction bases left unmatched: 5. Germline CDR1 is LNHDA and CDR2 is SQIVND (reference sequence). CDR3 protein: CASSIGKGGAYEQYF. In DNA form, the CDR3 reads TGTGCCAGTAGTATAGGGAAAGGGGGCGCCTACGAGCAGTACTTC.